A selection of T cell receptor beta chains follows, all from one sample in a study of blood T cells in healthy people across ages. TCRdb re-called the 5' RACE reads through MiXCR, storing one row per CDR3 protein. The repertoire consists of hundreds of thousands of distinct CDR3 sequences, with roughly 34% occurring once and the leading ten covering 10% to 15%. Material: blood. These receptors were taken from a man aged 18 to 30 in good health. Both conserved end residues are part of each CDR3. A D gene is named only where the DNA matches it firmly. Only part of the rows carry a size: once, few, many, or a class if the clone is expanded.

v_gene	abundance	j_gene	d_gene	CDR3nt	CDR3aa
TRBV12-3/TRBV12-4	NA	TRBJ2-2	NA	TGTGCCAGCAGTCCCCGGGCTGCTCCGAACACCGGGGAGCTGTTTTTT	CASSPRAAPNTGELFF
TRBV7-6	many	TRBJ2-3	NA	TGTGCCAGCAGCTTAGCGCGACTAGGCACGGACACAGATACGCAGTATTTT	CASSLARLGTDTDTQYF
TRBV12-3/TRBV12-4	NA	TRBJ1-1	NA	TGTGCCTCTCAGGACGGACTCAGTGAAGCTTTCTTT	CASQDGLSEAFF
TRBV7-9	many	TRBJ2-1	NA	TGTGCCAGCAGCTTAGTGGGGGACTTCGATGAGCAGTTCTTC	CASSLVGDFDEQFF
TRBV12-3/TRBV12-4	NA	TRBJ1-5	NA	TGTGCCAGCAGTTTAAATTCAACAGGCTTCCCTTATAGCAATCAGCCCCAGCATTTT	CASSLNSTGFPYSNQPQHF
TRBV9	few	TRBJ2-1	TRBD2	TGTGCCAGCAGCGTAGAGGGAGTCCGGGAGGATGAGCAGTTCTTC	CASSVEGVREDEQFF
TRBV7-2	NA	TRBJ2-1	NA	TGTGCCAGCAGCGCCTCCGGGGTTGAAGAGACCCAGTTCTTC	CASSASGVEETQFF
TRBV12-3/TRBV12-4	NA	TRBJ1-1	NA	TGTGCCAGCAGTTTGGGAGAGAACCCTGAAGCTTTCTTT	CASSLGENPEAFF
TRBV6-6	once	TRBJ2-5	TRBD2	TGTGCCAGCAGTTACCCAGGGACTAGCGGGAGTGAGCAGTACTTC	CASSYPGTSGSEQYF
TRBV10-3	NA	TRBJ2-7	TRBD1	TGTGCCATCAGTGAGGGACAGGATCTATCCTACGAGCAGTACTTC	CAISEGQDLSYEQYF
TRBV12-3/TRBV12-4	many	TRBJ2-5	TRBD1	TGTGCCAGCAGTCCGAGTTCAGGGGGCAGGGATCGAGAGACCCAGTACTTC	CASSPSSGGRDRETQYF